Each of the 21 T cell receptor beta chains below was sequenced from the same sample in a study of blood T cell repertoires in COVID-19. Repertoires were generated with immunoSEQ multiplex PCR, while TCRdb's copy carries only in-frame clones and drops some. Among about 84,000 clones listed, more than 70% were seen once. The specimen sequenced was peripheral blood. The receptors derive from a man aged 80 or over with active or convalescent COVID-19.

The gene calls are TRBV3-1 (or the pseudogene TRBV3-2) and TRBJ2-1; 8 bases agree with TRBD2. The CDR3 length is 16 residues. The junction had 5 bases not matched to a gene; V was cut back by 4 bases and J by 0 bases. Germline V gives CDR1 LGHDT, CDR2 YNNKEL (reference sequence). CDR3 DNA: TGTGCCAGCAGCCCCAGCGGGAGCCCCTCCTACAATGAGCAGTTCTTC. It encodes CASSPSGSPSYNEQFF.

V and J are TRBV9 and TRBJ2-5, with D possibly being TRBD2 (6 bases). V shed 0 bases and J shed 4 bases, with 10 bases lying between them. Germline loops: CDR1 SGDLS, CDR2 YYNGEE. This CDR3 contains 14 residues. The CDR3, as DNA: TGTGCCAGCAGCGTAGGCCTAGCGTCAGAGACCCAGTACTTC. This encodes CASSVGLASETQYF.

J is TRBJ2-2 and V is TRBV7-9, with 7 bases that match TRBD1. CDR1 and CDR2 (germline): SEHNR, FQNEAQ (reference sequence). V gave up 10 bases and J gave up 2 bases; unmatched junction bases: 13. The CDR3 covers 16 residues. Here the CDR3 DNA reads TGTGCCACTGAACTCACCGGGACAGTTAACACCGGGGAGCTGTTTTTT. It encodes CATELTGTVNTGELFF.

The J gene is TRBJ2-5, the V gene TRBV7-9; no firm D call. With 7 bases removed from V and 3 bases from J, the gap between germline ends came to 21 bases. The CDR3 is 16 residues long. The germline CDR1 and CDR2 sequences are SEHNR and FQNEAQ (reference sequence). The CDR3 region has the DNA TGTGCCAGCACCCGGTCCCGGTTGACACCCGAAGAGACCCAGTACTTC. It yields the protein CASTRSRLTPEETQYF. Supplemented by reference TRBV7-9 and TRBJ2-5, the full variable domain reads DTGVSQNPRHKITKRGQNVTFRCDPISEHNRLYWYRQTLGQGPEFLTYFQNEAQLEKSRLLSDRFSAERPKGSFSTLEIQRTEQGDSAMYLCASTRSRLTPEETQYFGPGTRLLVL.

The gene calls are TRBV3-1 (or the pseudogene TRBV3-2) and TRBJ2-2; possibly TRBD2 for D (5 bases). V lost 1 base and J lost 8, with 5 bases in between. The CDR3 sequence is 12 residues long. Looked up from germline, CDR1 is LGHDT and CDR2 is YNNKEL (reference sequence). The CDR3 DNA is TGTGCCAGCAGCCAAGGACTAGGGGAGCTGTTTTTT. Protein: CASSQGLGELFF.

This clone has only one observation. The rearrangement joins TRBV29-1 to TRBJ1-1, with 8 positions matching TRBD1. The CDR3 is 13 residues long. Looked up from germline, CDR1 is SQVTM and CDR2 is ANQGSEA. Trimming at V came to 7 bases and at J to 1 base, leaving 5 bases not matched to a gene. CDR3 nucleotides: TGCAGCGGTACCGGGACAGGGAACACTGAAGCTTTCTTT. Its protein is CSGTGTGNTEAFF.

V usage is TRBV19 and J usage is TRBJ1-5; 10 positions agree with TRBD1. The CDR3 runs 16 residues. V gave up 1 base and J gave up 2 bases; unmatched junction bases: 2. The germline gives CDR1 LNHDA, CDR2 SQIVND (reference sequence). CDR3 residues: CASSIVTGGGNQPQHF. In DNA, the CDR3 is TGTGCCAGTAGTATAGTGACAGGGGGCGGCAATCAGCCCCAGCATTTT.

CDR3 sequence: CASSIGPGKASYEQYF. DNA of the CDR3: TGTGCCAGTAGTATAGGCCCAGGGAAGGCTTCCTACGAGCAGTACTTC. The V call is TRBV19, the J call TRBJ2-7; a possible D gene is TRBD1 (5 bases). Trimming took 1 base from V and 1 from J, leaving 14 bases between them. Per germline, CDR1 LNHDA and CDR2 SQIVND (reference sequence). The CDR3 has 16 amino acids.

This chain uses TRBV7-2 with TRBJ1-1; TRBD1 matches 8 bases. J lost 4 bases, V lost 2 bases, and 12 bases had no gene match. CDR1 is SGHTA, CDR2 FQGNSA, per germline. The CDR3 has 17 amino acids. The CDR3 region has the DNA TGTGCCAGCAGCTTACTCGCAGGGGGCCTGGTGGGCACTGAAGCTTTCTTT. Its translation is CASSLLAGGLVGTEAFF.

The chain couples TRBV5-4 to TRBJ1-1, with D possibly matching TRBD1 (5 bases). The CDR3 has 16 residues. CDR1 and CDR2 (germline): SGHNT, YYREEE (reference sequence). Trimming pared 7 bases from V and 0 bases from J, leaving 19 bases between. The CDR3 is CASSHGRGGMNTEAFF. CDR3 nucleotide sequence: TGTGCCAGCTCCCACGGTAGGGGCGGGATGAACACTGAAGCTTTCTTT. The whole variable domain, filled in from reference TRBV5-4 and TRBJ1-1, reads ETGVTQSPTHLIKTRGQQVTLRCSSQSGHNTVSWYQQALGQGPQFIFQYYREEENGRGNFPPRFSGLQFPNYSSELNVNALELDDSALYLCASSHGRGGMNTEAFFGQGTRLTVV.

This clone was found once. The chain has TRBV27 and TRBJ2-1, with D perhaps TRBD1 (5 bases). Trimming removed 4 bases at V and 4 bases at J, with 14 bases between. The CDR3 contains 15 residues. Germline CDR1 reads MNHEY; CDR2 reads SMNVEV (reference sequence). The CDR3 DNA is TGTGCCAGCAGTTCAACAGGTAAAAAATACAATGAGCAGTTCTTC. This translates into CASSSTGKKYNEQFF.

This chain links TRBV7-2 with TRBJ2-2; 12 bases line up with TRBD2. The CDR3 sequence is 19 residues long. Germline CDR1 SGHTA, CDR2 FQGNSA. The J segment lost 9 bases and the V segment lost 6 bases, leaving 20 bases of the junction unmatched. CDR3 DNA sequence: TGTGCCAGCAGGCCCCCCCGACTAGCGGGGGCCTTGGAAAGCAGGGAGCTGTTTTTT. It specifies CASRPPRLAGALESRELFF.

This clone came up a few times. The chain has TRBV27 and TRBJ1-1, with 10 bases matching TRBD1. The CDR3 is made up of 17 amino acids. V lost 4 bases and J lost 1; bases outside the gene matches: 9. Germline CDR1 and CDR2: MNHEY and SMNVEV (reference sequence). CDR3 bases: TGTGCCAGCAGTTCCAAATTGACAGGGGGCCGGAACACTGAAGCTTTCTTT. Amino acid sequence: CASSSKLTGGRNTEAFF.

This clone was detected a few times. CDR3 residues: CASSFGTSGTPGTGELFF. The CDR3 coding sequence is TGTGCCAGCAGCTTTGGAACTAGCGGGACCCCGGGGACCGGGGAGCTGTTTTTT. V usage is TRBV7-2 and J usage is TRBJ2-2; 10 bases are a match to TRBD2. Per the germline V gene, CDR1 is SGHTA and CDR2 is FQGNSA. With 3 bases clipped from V and 5 bases from J, the junction kept 12 bases outside the gene matches. The CDR3 runs to 18 residues.

V is TRBV5-4 and J is TRBJ2-1; TRBD1 agrees at 10 bases. This CDR3 has 15 residues. Trimming at V came to 4 bases and at J to 7 bases, leaving 8 bases not matched to a gene. The V gene's germline CDR1 is SGHNT and CDR2 YYREEE (reference sequence). CDR3 DNA: TGTGCCAGCAGCCACGACAGGGGGCCATATAATGAGCAGTTCTTC. Encoded protein: CASSHDRGPYNEQFF.

The V gene is TRBV7-8, the J gene TRBJ2-5; D call uncertain. Between the trimmed V and J ends, which lost 2 bases and 3 bases, there was a span of 4 bases. In germline, CDR1 is SGHVS, CDR2 FQNEAQ. This CDR3 spans 12 amino acids. The CDR3 DNA reads TGTGCCAGCAGCTTATCCGAAGAGACCCAGTACTTC. As protein: CASSLSEETQYF. The full variable domain, completed using reference TRBV7-8 and TRBJ2-5, is GAGVSQSPRYKVAKRGQDVALRCDPISGHVSLFWYQQALGQGPEFLTYFQNEAQLDKSGLPSDRFFAERPEGSVSTLKIQRTQQEDSAVYLCASSLSEETQYFGPGTRLLVL.

This chain connects TRBV6-2 or TRBV6-3 to TRBJ2-2, with 9 bases that match TRBD2. The CDR3 runs 15 residues. V lost 5 bases, J lost 2 bases, and 3 bases stayed unmatched. Per the germline V gene, CDR1 is MNHEY and CDR2 is SVGEGT. CDR3 sequence: CASSRSGGNTGELFF. CDR3 coding DNA: TGTGCCAGCAGTCGTAGCGGGGGAAACACCGGGGAGCTGTTTTTT.

The chain's CDR3 is CASSLGLGDTGELFF. DNA for the CDR3: TGTGCCAGCAGCCTGGGACTAGGGGACACCGGGGAGCTGTTTTTT. This rearrangement joins TRBV6-4 to TRBJ2-2, with 8 bases fitting TRBD2. V gave up 6 bases and J gave up 3 bases; unmatched junction bases: 6. The germline V gene encodes CDR1 MRHNA and CDR2 SNTAGT. CDR3 length equals 15 residues.

The J gene is TRBJ2-1, the V gene TRBV19, with 12 nucleotides matching TRBD2. The length of the CDR3 is 16 residues. CDR1 is LNHDA, CDR2 SQIVND, per germline (reference sequence). J was trimmed by 4 bases and V by 5 bases; bases with no gene match: 6. CDR3 bases: TGTGCCAGTAGTCTCGGACTAGCGGGGTATTACAATGAGCAGTTCTTC. This translates into CASSLGLAGYYNEQFF.

J is TRBJ2-7 and V is TRBV28; 8 bases agree with TRBD1. The CDR3 contains 16 residues. CDR1 is MDHEN, CDR2 SYDVKM, per germline. V shed 5 bases, J shed 0 bases, and the junction held 9 bases outside the gene matches. DNA of the CDR3: TGTGCCAGCAGTCCCACCGGGACAGGTAACTCCTACGAGCAGTACTTC. Its translation is CASSPTGTGNSYEQYF.

V and J are TRBV19 and TRBJ2-7; 7 bases map to TRBD1. Germline loops: CDR1 LNHDA, CDR2 SQIVND (reference sequence). The CDR3 is made up of 18 amino acids. V shed 3 bases, J shed 2 bases, and the junction held 16 bases outside the gene matches. For the CDR3, the DNA is TGTGCCAGTAGTATGCAAGGTGGCAGGACAGGTGGCACCTACGAGCAGTACTTC. Translation: CASSMQGGRTGGTYEQYF.